This T cell receptor beta chain was identified during a study of lymphopenia after photon versus proton radiotherapy. Sequencing was performed with immunoSEQ multiplex PCR; in TCRdb, only in-frame clones are kept and a portion is missing. Of tens of thousands of clones listed, about nine tenths are singletons. Germline V gene data show CDR1 as LNHNV and CDR2 as YYDKDF (reference sequence). CDR3 length equals 12 residues. V lost 2 bases, J lost 3 bases, and 1 base lay in between. V is TRBV15 and J is TRBJ1-4; unclear D gene. The TCR originated in a woman aged 70-85 years with pancreatic cancer. Some clones in this sample may be carry-over from other donors' samples. The sample here was peripheral blood, taken from a patient treated with proton-based radiotherapy. CDR3 amino acids: CATSRSNEKLFF. In nucleotides, the CDR3 is TGTGCCACCAGCAGATCTAATGAAAAACTGTTTTTT.